This TCR beta chain was obtained from a study of blood T cell repertoires in COVID-19. Across the whole study: From the United States, Italy and Spain came samples of acute and convalescent COVID-19. T cells, B-cell-depleted T cells, or PBMCs provided the cDNA or gDNA that served as material.

Original processing methods: Reference gene primer amplification gave nucleated cell count estimates. Here immunoSEQ multiplex PCR was the method, and the copy in TCRdb shows in-frame clones only, minus some. That table gives V, J and clone size, and the DNA gave D and trimming. Here the sample spans roughly 120,000 clones, roughly 84% being singletons. The TCR comes from a man in his forties with acute or convalescent COVID-19. Sequencing input: peripheral blood.

This CDR3 reads CAWSSVSYNSPLHF. CDR3 DNA sequence: TGTGCCTGGAGTTCCGTTTCCTATAATTCACCCCTCCACTTT. This chain connects TRBV30 to TRBJ1-6; D is undetermined. The CDR3 has 14 residues. V gave up 2 bases and J gave up 1 base, with 6 bases separating them. Germline V gene data show CDR1 as GTSNPN and CDR2 as SVGIG (reference sequence).